These 23 T cell receptor beta chains were all obtained from the same sample, sequenced in a study of blood T cells in healthy people across ages (dated by TCRdb to 2013 to 2016). Library preparation employed 5' RACE. Sequencing used an Illumina HiSeq 2500. A second roughly 6 to 12 cycle PCR used a sample-barcoded 5' primer and a J-beta primer mix. In TCRdb, the public reads were trimmed at Q25 with fastp and aligned with MiXCR, with productive beta chains retained. Merged by CDR3 protein, the rows form single entries marked with the most common genes and DNA. The sample table contains around 780,000 distinct CDR3 sequences; only one count was recorded for roughly 26% of them. Jointly, the top ten make up 3% of the sample. The sample was also linked to a second study, of T cells of mothers and their children.

Source material: blood. The source is a boy under 18 in good health.

The V and J genes are TRBV6-5 and TRBJ2-3; D is unclear. The CDR3 runs 12 residues. In germline, CDR1 is MNHEY, CDR2 SVGAGI. The V end was cut by 7 bases, the J end by 0 bases, with 5 bases between. CDR3 bases: TGTGCCAGCAAGGCCAGCACAGATACGCAGTATTTT. Translating gives CASKASTDTQYF.

This clonotype came up once. CDR3 DNA sequence: TGCGCCAGCAGCCAAGAGCACGGACTACCGAAATACAATGAGCAGTTCTTC. This gives the protein CASSQEHGLPKYNEQFF. V usage is TRBV4-3 and J usage is TRBJ2-1; D is perhaps TRBD2 (6 bases). Per germline, CDR1 LGHNA and CDR2 YSLEER. Trimming pared 0 bases from V and 4 bases from J, leaving 16 bases between. This CDR3 is 17 amino acids long.

The gene calls are TRBV24-1 and TRBJ2-5; D is unresolved. The end of the DNA is better explained by TRBJ2-1, so the J call may be wrong. This CDR3 is 13 amino acids long. In germline, CDR1 is KGHDR, CDR2 SFDVKD. The CDR3 here is CATNPPGTNEQFF. CDR3 nucleotides: TGTGCCACCAATCCACCGGGTACGAATGAGCAGTTCTTC.

V and J are TRBV29-1 and TRBJ1-2; no clear D. V lost 1 base and J lost 4, with 13 bases in between. The CDR3 runs 14 residues. Looked up from germline, CDR1 is SQVTM and CDR2 is ANQGSEA. Here the CDR3 DNA reads TGCAGCGTTGAAGGACCTGAGTTCCTCTATGGCTACACCTTC. It encodes CSVEGPEFLYGYTF. The complete variable domain, with remaining parts taken from reference TRBV29-1 and TRBJ1-2, reads SAVISQKPSRDICQRGTSLTIQCQVDSQVTMMFWYRQQPGQSLTLIATANQGSEATYESGFVIDKFPISRPNLTFSTLTVSNMSPEDSSIYLCSVEGPEFLYGYTFGSGTRLTVV.

This clonotype was seen a handful of times. V and J are TRBV6-4 and TRBJ2-5; TRBD2 matches 9 bases. J was trimmed by 0 bases and V by 6 bases; bases with no gene match: 5. The germline CDR1 and CDR2 sequences are MRHNA and SNTAGT. CDR3 length: 15 residues. CDR3 in amino acids: CASSPRGGDQETQYF. The CDR3 DNA reads TGTGCCAGCAGCCCGCGGGGGGGTGACCAAGAGACCCAGTACTTC.

In this sample, this clonotype turned up many times. V and J are TRBV6-6 and TRBJ1-2; no reliable D call. Germline CDR1 is MNHNY and CDR2 is SVGAGI (reference sequence). This CDR3 has 11 amino acids. The ends were cut back, 5 bases at V and 8 bases at J, with 9 bases in the middle. The CDR3 nucleotides are TGTGCCAGCAGTCAAGCTCGGGGCTACACCTTC. It specifies CASSQARGYTF.

This sequence joins TRBV25-1 and TRBJ2-5, with a weak D call TRBD1 (6 bases). In germline, CDR1 is MGHDK, CDR2 SYGVNS. Between the trimmed V and J ends, which lost 3 bases and 0 bases, there was a span of 11 bases. The CDR3 is made up of 15 amino acids. The CDR3 DNA reads TGTGCCAGCAGTGAGACAGGCCGGTACCAAGAGACCCAGTACTTC. Amino acid sequence: CASSETGRYQETQYF.

The chain recombines TRBV29-1 with TRBJ1-1; possibly TRBD1 for D (5 bases). Germline values: CDR1 SQVTM, CDR2 ANQGSEA. The CDR3 contains 14 residues. V was clipped by 0 bases and J by 2 bases, with 10 bases between them. As DNA, the CDR3 is TGCAGCGTTGAAGACTACGGGGCCAACACTGAAGCTTTCTTT. Its translation: CSVEDYGANTEAFF.

V and J are TRBV28 and TRBJ1-2, with D uncertain. Germline V gene lookup returns CDR1 MDHEN and CDR2 SYDVKM. The length of the CDR3 is 15 residues. V gave up 5 bases and J gave up 2 bases, with 15 bases separating them. This chain's CDR3 is CASSAPQPPNYGYTF. The CDR3, as DNA: TGTGCCAGCAGTGCACCCCAGCCTCCCAACTATGGCTACACCTTC.

As regards this clonotype: A much larger clone is a single base away; this may be a read error. This chain links TRBV28 with TRBJ1-1; 9 positions agree with TRBD1. The germline V gene has CDR1 MDHEN and CDR2 SYDVKM. The CDR3 is 14 amino acids. CDR3 in amino acids: CTSSLGQGSTEAFF. Here the CDR3 DNA reads TGTACCAGCAGTTTAGGACAGGGGAGCACTGAAGCTTTCTTT.

This sequence joins TRBV7-6 and TRBJ2-1; 8 bases fit TRBD2. J lost 6 bases, V lost 1 base, and 5 bases had no gene match. Germline CDR1 is SGHVS and CDR2 is FNYEAQ. The CDR3 has 15 residues. CDR3 coding DNA: TGTGCCAGCAGCTTAGGGGGACTAGAGGTCAATGAGCAGTTCTTC. This gives the protein CASSLGGLEVNEQFF.

This clonotype has more than one count but fewer than ten. The chain joins TRBV27 to TRBJ2-5; either TRBD1 or TRBD2 may supply D (5 bases each). Germline V CDR1 and CDR2: MNHEY, SMNVEV (reference sequence). The CDR3 spans 15 residues. V was cut by 2 bases and J by 1 base, with 11 bases left in between. CDR3 nucleotide sequence: TGTGCCAGCAGTTTAGCGGGCAGGGCCCAAGAGACCCAGTACTTC. It encodes CASSLAGRAQETQYF.

V is TRBV25-1 and J is TRBJ1-1; D gene uncertain. The germline V gene encodes CDR1 MGHDK and CDR2 SYGVNS. The CDR3 totals 13 residues. Trimming shortened V by 3 bases and J by 1 base, and 6 bases separated the two germline ends. CDR3: CASSDSTNTEAFF. The CDR3 nucleotides read TGTGCCAGCAGTGACTCGACGAACACTGAAGCTTTCTTT.

The V and J genes are TRBV7-9 and TRBJ2-1; 9 bases match TRBD2. The end of the DNA aligns better with TRBJ2-7, so the J call may be wrong. This CDR3 has 15 residues. From germline, CDR1 is SEHNR and CDR2 FQNEAQ (reference sequence). The CDR3 region has the DNA TGTGCCAGCAGCCCTACCGGGACTAGCTTCTACGAGCAGTACTTC. Protein product: CASSPTGTSFYEQYF.

The chain has TRBV12-3 or TRBV12-4 and TRBJ2-1, with 7 bases identical to TRBD1. The V gene end was trimmed by 7 bases and the J gene end by 4 bases; junction bases not matched to a gene: 7. The CDR3 loop spans 14 amino acids. The CDR3 reads CASNPTGIYNEQFF. CDR3 bases: TGTGCCAGCAACCCGACAGGGATATACAATGAGCAGTTCTTC.

This clonotype has more than one count but fewer than ten. The V gene is TRBV12-3 or TRBV12-4, the J gene TRBJ2-5, with 9 nucleotides matching TRBD1. The junction had 3 bases not matched to a gene; V was cut back by 5 bases and J by 5 bases. The CDR3 totals 13 residues. In nucleotides, the CDR3 is TGTGCCAGCAGTGGAGGGACAGGGGAGACCCAGTACTTC. It translates to CASSGGTGETQYF.

This clonotype was found a few times. The rearrangement links TRBV9 to TRBJ1-6; tentatively, D is TRBD1 (6 bases). The V end lost 3 bases, the J end lost 0 bases, and 10 bases lay between the germline ends. The CDR3 extends over 16 amino acids. In germline, CDR1 is SGDLS, CDR2 YYNGEE. Here the CDR3 DNA reads TGTGCCAGCAGCGACAGGGTTAGCTCCTATAATTCACCCCTCCACTTT. It translates to CASSDRVSSYNSPLHF.

This clonotype was counted only a few times. This rearrangement joins TRBV12-5 to TRBJ1-4, with 7 bases that match TRBD1. This CDR3 region has 14 residues. Looked up from germline, CDR1 is LGHNT and CDR2 is FRNRAP. The V gene end was trimmed by 1 base and the J gene end by 6 bases; junction bases not matched to a gene: 2. CDR3 protein: CASGLGTGYEKLFF. CDR3 DNA: TGTGCTAGTGGTTTGGGGACAGGTTATGAAAAACTGTTTTTT.

This sequence joins TRBV15 and TRBJ2-5, with D maybe TRBD1 (6 bases). In germline, CDR1 is LNHNV, CDR2 YYDKDF (reference sequence). This CDR3 contains 13 residues. V was clipped by 5 bases and J by 3 bases, with 10 bases between them. The CDR3: CATSSDREETQYF. In nucleotides, the CDR3 is TGTGCCACCAGCTCGGACAGAGAAGAGACCCAGTACTTC.

This clonotype turned up a few times. The chain couples TRBV7-3 to TRBJ2-3; no reliable D call. The CDR3 loop spans 13 amino acids. Trimming removed 4 bases at V and 8 bases at J, with 13 bases between. CDR1 SGHTA and CDR2 FQGTGA come from the germline V gene. As DNA, the CDR3 is TGTGCCAGCAGCTCCCCACATTCGGCTACGCAGTATTTT. This encodes CASSSPHSATQYF.

This chain uses TRBV2 with TRBJ1-5, with a possible D match to TRBD1 (5 bases). CDR3 length equals 13 residues. Germline-derived CDR1 and CDR2 are SNHLY and FYNNEI. The ends were cut back, 6 bases at V and 0 bases at J, with 6 bases in the middle. For the CDR3, the DNA is TGTGCCAGCAGGACAGTTAGCAATCAGCCCCAGCATTTT. It specifies CASRTVSNQPQHF.

This clonotype showed up just a few times. The chain recombines TRBV7-6 with TRBJ2-5; D tentatively reads TRBD1 or TRBD2 (5 bases each). The CDR3 has 14 residues. CDR1 and CDR2 from the germline V gene are SGHVS and FNYEAQ. Trimming stripped 5 bases from V and 4 bases from J, with 14 bases between. CDR3 coding DNA: TGTGCCAGCAGCATAGGGACGGTCCGAGAGACCCAGTACTTC. It specifies CASSIGTVRETQYF.

Ten or more counts support this clonotype. The chain employs TRBV7-6 and TRBJ1-4; 9 bases are a match to TRBD1. CDR3 length: 14 residues. V was pared by 4 bases and J by 5 bases, with 2 bases of the junction left unmatched. Germline V CDR1 and CDR2: SGHVS, FNYEAQ. The CDR3 spells CASSSTGGNEKLFF. The CDR3 DNA is TGTGCCAGCAGCTCCACAGGGGGCAATGAAAAACTGTTTTTT.